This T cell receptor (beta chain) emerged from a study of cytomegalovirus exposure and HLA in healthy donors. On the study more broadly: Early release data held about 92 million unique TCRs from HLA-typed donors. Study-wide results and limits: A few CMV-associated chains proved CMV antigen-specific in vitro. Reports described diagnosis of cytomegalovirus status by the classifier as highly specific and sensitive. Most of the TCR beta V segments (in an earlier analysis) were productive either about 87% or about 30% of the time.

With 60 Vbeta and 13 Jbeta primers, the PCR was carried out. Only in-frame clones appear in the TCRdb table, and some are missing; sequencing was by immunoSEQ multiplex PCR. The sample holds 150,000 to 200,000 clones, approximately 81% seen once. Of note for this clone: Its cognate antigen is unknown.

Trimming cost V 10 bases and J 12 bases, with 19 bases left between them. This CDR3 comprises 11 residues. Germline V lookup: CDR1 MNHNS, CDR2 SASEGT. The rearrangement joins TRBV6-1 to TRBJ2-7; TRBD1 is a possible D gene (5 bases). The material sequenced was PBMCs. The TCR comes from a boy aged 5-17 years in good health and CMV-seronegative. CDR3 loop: CATILQGSGYF. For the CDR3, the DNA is TGTGCCACCATCTTGCAGGGATCCGGGTACTTC.